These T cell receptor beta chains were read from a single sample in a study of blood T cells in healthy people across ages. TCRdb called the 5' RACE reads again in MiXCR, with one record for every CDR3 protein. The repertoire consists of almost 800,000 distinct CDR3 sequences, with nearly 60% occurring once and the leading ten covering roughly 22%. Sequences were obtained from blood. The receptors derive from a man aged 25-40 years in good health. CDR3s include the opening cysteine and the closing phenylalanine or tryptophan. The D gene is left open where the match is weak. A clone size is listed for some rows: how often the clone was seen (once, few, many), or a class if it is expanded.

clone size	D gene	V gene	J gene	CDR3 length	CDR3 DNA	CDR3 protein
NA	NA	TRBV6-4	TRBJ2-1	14	TGTGCCAGCAGTTGGGGCGGGCCCTACAATGAGCAGTTCTTC	CASSWGGPYNEQFF
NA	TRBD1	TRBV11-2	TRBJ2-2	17	TGTGCCAGCAGCAAGCCGCCGGGACAGACAAACACCGGGGAGCTGTTTTTT	CASSKPPGQTNTGELFF
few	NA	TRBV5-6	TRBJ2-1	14	TGTGCCAGCTCCCGAGCCTTCGGAATCCTTGAGCAGTTCTTC	CASSRAFGILEQFF
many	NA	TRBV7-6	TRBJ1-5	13	TGTGCCAGCAGCTTATGGATGGATCAGCCCCAGCATTTT	CASSLWMDQPQHF
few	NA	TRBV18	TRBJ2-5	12	TGTGCCAGCTCATCAGGGTACGAGACCCAGTACTTC	CASSSGYETQYF
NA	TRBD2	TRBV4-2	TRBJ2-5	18	TGTGCCAGCAGCCAAGAGTTTTATAGTGGGGGGGGATGGGAGACCCAGTACTTC	CASSQEFYSGGGWETQYF
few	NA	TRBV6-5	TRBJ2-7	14	TGTGCCAGCAGTTACGGGGCATTAACCTACGAGCAGTACTTC	CASSYGALTYEQYF
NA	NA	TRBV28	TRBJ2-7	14	TGTGCAAGCAGTTTAGCGGTTCTAGCCTACGAGCAGTACTTC	CASSLAVLAYEQYF
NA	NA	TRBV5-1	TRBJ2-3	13	TGCGCCAGCAGCTTGGTCCATGGAGATACGCAGTATTTT	CASSLVHGDTQYF
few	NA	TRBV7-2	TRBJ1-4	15	TGTGCCAGCAGCTCCTTTGGACCGGACGATGAAAAACTGTTTTTT	CASSSFGPDDEKLFF